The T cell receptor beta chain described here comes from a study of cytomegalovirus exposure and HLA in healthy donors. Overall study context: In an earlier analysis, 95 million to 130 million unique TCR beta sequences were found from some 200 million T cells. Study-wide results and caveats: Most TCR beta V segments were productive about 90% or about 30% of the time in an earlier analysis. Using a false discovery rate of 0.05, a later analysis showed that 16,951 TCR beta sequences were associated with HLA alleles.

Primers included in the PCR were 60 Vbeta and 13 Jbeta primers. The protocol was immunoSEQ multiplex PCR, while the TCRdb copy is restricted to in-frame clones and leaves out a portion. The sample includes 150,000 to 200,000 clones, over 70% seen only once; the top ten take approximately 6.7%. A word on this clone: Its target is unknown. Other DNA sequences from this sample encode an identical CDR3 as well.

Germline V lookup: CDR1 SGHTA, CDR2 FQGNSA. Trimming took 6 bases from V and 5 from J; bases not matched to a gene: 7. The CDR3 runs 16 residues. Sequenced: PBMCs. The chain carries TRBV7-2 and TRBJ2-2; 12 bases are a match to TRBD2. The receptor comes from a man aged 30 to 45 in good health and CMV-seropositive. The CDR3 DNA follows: TGTGCCAGCAGTCCCAGACTAGCGGGGGTAACCGGGGAGCTGTTTTTT. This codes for CASSPRLAGVTGELFF.